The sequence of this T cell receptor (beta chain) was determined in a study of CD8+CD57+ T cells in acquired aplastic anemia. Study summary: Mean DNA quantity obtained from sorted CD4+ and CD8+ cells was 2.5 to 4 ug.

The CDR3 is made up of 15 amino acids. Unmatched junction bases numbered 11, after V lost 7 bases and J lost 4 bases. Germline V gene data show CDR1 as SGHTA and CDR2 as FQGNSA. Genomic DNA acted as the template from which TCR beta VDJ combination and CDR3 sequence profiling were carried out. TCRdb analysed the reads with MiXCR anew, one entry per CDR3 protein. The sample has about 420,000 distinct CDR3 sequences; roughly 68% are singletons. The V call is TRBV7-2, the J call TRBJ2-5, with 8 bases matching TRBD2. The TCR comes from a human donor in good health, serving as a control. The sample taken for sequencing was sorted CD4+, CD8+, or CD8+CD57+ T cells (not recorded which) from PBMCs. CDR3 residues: CASTPGLVLRETQYF. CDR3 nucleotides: TGTGCCAGCACCCCGGGACTAGTGCTTCGAGAGACCCAGTACTTC.